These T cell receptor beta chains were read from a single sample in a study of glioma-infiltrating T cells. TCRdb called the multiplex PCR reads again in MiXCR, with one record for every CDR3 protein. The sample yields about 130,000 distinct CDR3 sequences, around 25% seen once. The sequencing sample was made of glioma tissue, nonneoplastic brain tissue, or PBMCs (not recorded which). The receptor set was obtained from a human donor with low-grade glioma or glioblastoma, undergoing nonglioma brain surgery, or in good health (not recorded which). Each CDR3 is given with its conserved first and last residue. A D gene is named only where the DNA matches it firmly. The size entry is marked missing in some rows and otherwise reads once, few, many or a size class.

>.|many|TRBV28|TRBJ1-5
CASSLGQRNQPQHF
TGTGCCAGCAGTTTGGGGCAGCGGAATCAGCCCCAGCATTTT
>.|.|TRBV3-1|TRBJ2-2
CASSQVRFNGELFF
TGTGCCAGCAGCCAAGTTCGGTTCAACGGGGAGCTGTTTTTT
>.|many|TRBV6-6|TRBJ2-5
CASSYPQSETQYF
TGTGCCAGCAGTTACCCCCAGTCTGAGACCCAGTACTTC
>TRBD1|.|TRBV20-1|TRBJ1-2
CSARDQDRDYGYTF
TGCAGTGCTAGAGATCAGGACAGGGACTATGGCTACACCTTC
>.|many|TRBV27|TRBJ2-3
CASSFGVLGLTDTQYF
TGTGCCAGCAGTTTCGGAGTACTTGGACTCACAGATACGCAGTATTTT
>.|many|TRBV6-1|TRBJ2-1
CASSLNNEQFF
TGTGCCAGCAGCCTGAACAATGAGCAGTTCTTC
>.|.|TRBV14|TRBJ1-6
CASSQVVMGYSPLHF
TGTGCCAGCAGCCAAGTAGTTATGGGCTATTCACCCCTCCACTTT
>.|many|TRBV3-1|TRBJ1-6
CASRGWGARSPLHF
TGTGCCAGCAGGGGTTGGGGGGCACGGTCACCCCTCCACTTT
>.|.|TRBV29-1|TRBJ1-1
CSVAGTTWTEAFF
TGCAGCGTTGCCGGGACCACGTGGACTGAAGCTTTCTTT
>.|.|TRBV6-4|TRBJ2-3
CASSDAGITDTQYF
TGTGCCAGCAGTGACGCAGGAATCACAGATACGCAGTATTTT
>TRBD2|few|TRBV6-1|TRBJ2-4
CASRTSGGTGNIQYF
TGTGCCAGCAGGACTAGCGGGGGGACCGGGAACATTCAGTACTTC
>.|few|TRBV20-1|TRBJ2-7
CSASLPSGGGEF
TGCAGTGCTAGTCTTCCCTCGGGCGGAGGGGAATTC
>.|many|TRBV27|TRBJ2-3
CASSLGADDTQYF
TGTGCCAGCAGTTTAGGAGCAGACGATACGCAGTATTTT
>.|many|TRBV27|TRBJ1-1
CASSLRAPVNTEAFF
TGTGCCAGCAGTTTAAGAGCCCCAGTGAACACTGAAGCTTTCTTT
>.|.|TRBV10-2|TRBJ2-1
CATKTVGEGNEQFF
TGTGCCACCAAGACAGTGGGCGAGGGCAATGAGCAGTTCTTC
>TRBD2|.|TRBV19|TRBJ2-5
CASSIEGGVQETQYF
TGTGCCAGTAGTATAGAGGGGGGGGTTCAAGAGACCCAGTACTTC
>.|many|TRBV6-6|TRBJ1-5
CASSYSNGPTWPQHF
TGTGCCAGCAGTTACTCGAACGGCCCAACGTGGCCCCAGCATTTT
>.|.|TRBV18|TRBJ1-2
CASSPPERAGYGYTF
TGTGCCAGCTCACCACCTGAGAGGGCGGGCTATGGCTACACCTTC
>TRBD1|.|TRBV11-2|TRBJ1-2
CASSRDSLYGYTF
TGTGCCAGCAGCCGGGACAGCCTCTATGGCTACACCTTC
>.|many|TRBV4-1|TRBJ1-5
CASSHPMTTHSNQPQHF
TGCGCCAGCAGCCACCCCATGACTACTCATAGCAATCAGCCCCAGCATTTT
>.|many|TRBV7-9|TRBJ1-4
CASSSVRATNEKLFF
TGTGCCAGCAGCTCCGTACGCGCAACTAATGAAAAACTGTTTTTT
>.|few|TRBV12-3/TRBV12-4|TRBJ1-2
CASSLAWGGYGYTF
TGTGCCAGCAGTTTAGCGTGGGGTGGTTATGGCTACACCTTC
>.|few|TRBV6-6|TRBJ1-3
CASSYGLAGNTIYF
TGTGCCAGCAGTTACGGGCTAGCTGGAAACACCATATATTTT
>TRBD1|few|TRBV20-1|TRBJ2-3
CSASGGTGALDTQYF
TGCAGTGCTAGTGGTGGGACAGGGGCGTTAGATACGCAGTATTTT
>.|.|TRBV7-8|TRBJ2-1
CASSFGDSYNEEFF
TGTGCCAGCAGCTTTGGGGACTCCTACAATGAGGAGTTCTTC
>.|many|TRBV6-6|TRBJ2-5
CASSYSLIPGGQETQYF
TGTGCCAGCAGTTACTCGTTGATTCCCGGAGGGCAAGAGACCCAGTACTTC
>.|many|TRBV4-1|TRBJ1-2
CASSREPDGNYGYTF
TGCGCCAGCAGCCGCGAACCCGACGGGAACTATGGCTACACCTTC
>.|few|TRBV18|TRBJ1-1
CASSPQGSNTEAFF
TGTGCCAGCTCACCACAAGGGTCCAACACTGAAGCTTTCTTT
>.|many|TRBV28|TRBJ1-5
CASRQSRTDYSNQPQHF
TGTGCCAGCAGACAAAGCCGGACAGATTATAGCAATCAGCCCCAGCATTTT
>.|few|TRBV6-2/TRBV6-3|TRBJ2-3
CASSYSELLNTQYF
TGTGCCAGCAGTTACTCAGAACTACTGAATACGCAGTATTTT
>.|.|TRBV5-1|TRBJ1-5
CASSLEGWVDQPLHF
TGCGCCAGCAGCTTGGAGGGGTGGGTCGACCAGCCCCTGCATTTT
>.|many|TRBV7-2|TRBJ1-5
CASSLKRSNQPQHF
TGTGCCAGCAGCTTAAAACGTAGCAATCAGCCCCAGCATTTT
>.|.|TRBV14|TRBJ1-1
CASSQEHLPTTEAFF
TGTGCCAGCAGCCAAGAGCACCTTCCCACCACTGAAGCTTTCTTT
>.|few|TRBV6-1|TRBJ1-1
CAIQSRVEGTEAFF
TGTGCCATCCAATCCAGGGTTGAGGGCACTGAAGCTTTCTTT